One sample yielded the 16 T cell receptor beta chains listed below, sequenced in a study of cytomegalovirus exposure and HLA in healthy donors. PCR employed 60 Vbeta and 13 Jbeta primers. The assay was immunoSEQ multiplex PCR, and TCRdb's table has in-frame clones only and misses some. The sample records 60,000 to 70,000 clones, roughly four fifths being singletons. Sequenced input: PBMCs. The source of these receptors is a man in his fifties or sixties in good health and CMV-seronegative.

V gene TRBV11-2 combines with J gene TRBJ1-5; D call uncertain. Germline V lookup: CDR1 SGHAT, CDR2 FQNNGV. CDR3 length: 14 amino acids. Trimming left V 2 bases short and J 4 bases short, with 9 bases between. The CDR3 coding sequence is TGTGCCAGCAGCTTAAGTCCCTATAATCAGCCCCAGCATTTT. Amino acids: CASSLSPYNQPQHF.

The chain joins TRBV5-8 to TRBJ1-1, with 7 bases identical to TRBD1. Per the germline V gene, CDR1 is SGHTS and CDR2 is YDEGEE. This CDR3 comprises 14 residues. The V gene end was trimmed by 6 bases and the J gene end by 0 bases; junction bases not matched to a gene: 5. This CDR3 reads CASTFRGMNTEAFF. In nucleotides, the CDR3 is TGTGCCAGCACCTTCAGGGGGATGAACACTGAAGCTTTCTTT.

The chain carries TRBV18 and TRBJ1-1; tentative D call: TRBD1 (5 bases). The CDR3 covers 15 residues. V was clipped by 4 bases and J by 1 base, with 13 bases between them. Germline loops: CDR1 KGHSH, CDR2 LQKENI. This CDR3 is CASSLLEGPNTEAFF. As DNA, the CDR3 is TGTGCCAGCTCACTCTTGGAGGGGCCGAACACTGAAGCTTTCTTT.

This sequence joins TRBV6-5 and TRBJ2-7; 10 positions match TRBD2. CDR1 MNHEY and CDR2 SVGAGI come from the germline V gene. The CDR3 has 14 residues. Trimming at V came to 7 bases and at J to 2 bases, leaving 5 bases not matched to a gene. The CDR3: CASKRLAGPYEQYF. CDR3 DNA sequence: TGTGCCAGCAAGAGACTAGCGGGTCCCTACGAGCAGTACTTC.

The chain has TRBV28 and TRBJ2-3, with 11 bases that match TRBD2. The CDR3 is 16 amino acids. The J segment lost 4 bases and the V segment lost 6 bases, leaving 9 bases of the junction unmatched. Germline V gene lookup returns CDR1 MDHEN and CDR2 SYDVKM. The CDR3 region has the DNA TGTGCCAGCAGACAGTACCAGACTAGCGGGGCAGATACGCAGTATTTT. Its protein product is CASRQYQTSGADTQYF.

Turning to this clone: The same CDR3 is also encoded by other DNA sequences in this sample. In DNA, the CDR3 is TGTGCCAGCTCGGGGCCTGAAGCTTTCTTT. This encodes CASSGPEAFF. The genes are TRBV18 and TRBJ1-1; a weak D match, TRBD1 (5 bases). V lost 6 bases to trimming and J lost 6 bases, with 5 bases between them. This CDR3 has 10 residues. Germline V gives CDR1 KGHSH, CDR2 LQKENI.

The chain joins TRBV10-1 to TRBJ2-5; maybe TRBD2 (5 bases). The CDR3 is 13 residues long. V was shortened by 2 bases and J by 9 bases, with 13 bases between the two germline ends. Germline V CDR1 and CDR2: WNHNN, SYGVQD (reference sequence). DNA for the CDR3: TGCGCCAGCAGTGAGACTCGGGGTGCGGCCCAGTACTTC. This codes for CASSETRGAAQYF.

The CDR3 reads CASRQGTDTEAFF. CDR3 bases: TGTGCCAGCAGACAGGGGACGGACACTGAAGCTTTCTTT. The chain employs TRBV6-5 and TRBJ1-1; 7 bases are shared with TRBD1. The V gene end was trimmed by 6 bases and the J gene end by 3 bases; junction bases not matched to a gene: 4. The CDR3 extends over 13 amino acids. The germline CDR1 and CDR2 sequences are MNHEY and SVGAGI.

This chain uses TRBV5-1 with TRBJ2-3; tentatively, D is TRBD2 (6 bases). The CDR3 is 15 amino acids. Germline CDR1 reads SGHRS; CDR2 reads YFSETQ. V was shortened by 2 bases and J by 2 bases, with 12 bases between the two germline ends. CDR3 nucleotides: TGCGCCAGCAGCTTCGAGTGGGGGGACACAGATACGCAGTATTTT. Amino acids: CASSFEWGDTDTQYF.

The CDR3 sequence is CASSPLGIPYGYGYTF. CDR3 sequence (DNA): TGTGCCAGCAGTCCACTCGGGATCCCCTATGGCTATGGCTACACCTTC. This chain connects TRBV25-1 to TRBJ1-2, with D hard to call. Germline values: CDR1 MGHDK, CDR2 SYGVNS. CDR3 length: 16 residues. The V end was cut by 5 bases, the J end by 4 bases, with 20 bases between.

V and J are TRBV20-1 and TRBJ1-5, with D possibly matching TRBD1 (5 bases). The V gene's germline CDR1 is DFQATT and CDR2 SNEGSKA (reference sequence). Trimming stripped 6 bases from V and 7 bases from J, with 10 bases between. The CDR3 totals 11 residues. The CDR3, as DNA: TGCAGTGCCCCGGGGGAACAGCCCCAGCATTTT. Its translation is CSAPGEQPQHF.

The chain joins TRBV5-4 to TRBJ2-7; TRBD1 agrees at 8 bases. V gave up 5 bases and J gave up 0 bases; unmatched junction bases: 7. Germline CDR1 reads SGHNT; CDR2 reads YYREEE (reference sequence). This CDR3 region has 15 residues. CDR3 sequence reads: CASRYGQGPSYEQYF. In DNA, the CDR3 is TGTGCCAGCAGATACGGACAGGGCCCCTCCTACGAGCAGTACTTC.

The V gene is TRBV2, the J gene TRBJ2-7; 9 bases align to TRBD1. This CDR3 is 14 amino acids long. V lost 8 bases, J lost 0 bases, and 5 bases stayed unmatched. From germline, CDR1 is SNHLY and CDR2 FYNNEI. The CDR3 coding sequence is TGTGCCAGCTCCCGGGACAGGGACTCCTACGAGCAGTACTTC. As protein: CASSRDRDSYEQYF.

The gene calls are TRBV14 and TRBJ2-1; 9 bases align to TRBD2. This CDR3 comprises 17 residues. V was clipped by 0 bases and J by 6 bases; unmatched bases: 9. Germline V CDR1 and CDR2: SGHDN, FVKESK. Here the CDR3 DNA reads TGTGCCAGCAGCCAAGATATCGGGCTAGCGGGGCCCAATGAGCAGTTCTTC. This translates into CASSQDIGLAGPNEQFF.

This chain links TRBV6-1 with TRBJ2-1; TRBD2 aligns across 8 bases. Germline CDR1 is MNHNS and CDR2 is SASEGT. Trimming removed 2 bases from V and 1 base from J; junction bases left unmatched: 4. This CDR3 comprises 16 residues. CDR3 region: CASSENPSGSYNEQFF. In DNA form, the CDR3 reads TGTGCCAGCAGTGAAAACCCTAGCGGGTCCTACAATGAGCAGTTCTTC.

V is TRBV5-1 and J is TRBJ1-1; TRBD1 agrees at 7 bases. The CDR3 length is 16 residues. The ends lost 3 bases at V and 4 bases at J; junction bases unmatched: 12. Germline-derived CDR1 and CDR2 are SGHRS and YFSETQ. The CDR3 reads CASSSPDRWSITEAFF. The CDR3 coding sequence is TGCGCCAGCAGCTCCCCGGACAGGTGGTCGATCACTGAAGCTTTCTTT. Full variable domain (remainder filled in from reference TRBV5-1 and TRBJ1-1): KAGVTQTPRYLIKTRGQQVTLSCSPISGHRSVSWYQQTPGQGLQFLFEYFSETQRNKGNFPGRFSGRQFSNSRSEMNVSTLELGDSALYLCASSSPDRWSITEAFFGQGTRLTVV.